What follows are 15 T cell receptor beta chains derived from one specimen sequenced in a study of PD-1 blockade in classical Hodgkin lymphoma. Data came from immunoSEQ multiplex PCR; TCRdb stores just in-frame clones and leaves some out. The sample contains more than 70,000 clones, nearly 95% of which appear only once. Each of the patients experienced relapse following autologous stem cell transplantation, and their brentuximab vedotin exposure differed. The specimen was peripheral blood mononuclear cells (PBMCs), collected before the second cycle of nivolumab. Every receptor here comes from a human donor with classical Hodgkin lymphoma.

The CDR3 spells CASSRDPPGTGSMNEQFF. The CDR3 bases are TGCGCCAGCAGCCGGGACCCGCCCGGGACAGGGAGCATGAATGAGCAGTTCTTC. This chain links TRBV5-1 with TRBJ2-1; 9 bases align to TRBD1. This CDR3 has 18 amino acids. With V trimmed by 4 bases and J by 7 bases, 18 bases remained unmatched. Germline-derived CDR1 and CDR2 are SGHRS and YFSETQ.

V gene TRBV6-5 combines with J gene TRBJ2-7, with 9 bases identical to TRBD2. Germline trimming cut 7 bases from V and 0 bases from J; bases unmatched to any gene: 7. Per germline, CDR1 MNHEY and CDR2 SVGAGI. This CDR3 is 15 amino acids long. In nucleotides, the CDR3 is TGTGCCAGCACGGTCGGTAGCGGGAGCTCCTACGAGCAGTACTTC. It yields the protein CASTVGSGSSYEQYF.

This sequence joins TRBV29-1 and TRBJ2-7, with TRBD2 as a possible D gene (6 bases). CDR1 and CDR2 (germline): SQVTM, ANQGSEA. There are 11 residues in the CDR3. The V end was cut by 5 bases, the J end by 4 bases, with 9 bases between. Here the CDR3 DNA reads TGCAGCGTTCTCGGGAGTTACGAGCAGTACTTC. It is translated as CSVLGSYEQYF.

The chain employs TRBV6-6 and TRBJ2-5; D might be TRBD1 or TRBD2, each matching 5 bases. Germline CDR1 and CDR2: MNHNY and SVGAGI (reference sequence). V was clipped by 2 bases and J by 5 bases, with 15 bases between them. This CDR3 comprises 15 residues. This chain's CDR3 is CASSYAIEGRETQYF. For the CDR3, the DNA is TGTGCCAGCAGTTACGCCATTGAGGGGCGGGAGACCCAGTACTTC.

The chain combines TRBV5-4 with TRBJ2-5, with D perhaps TRBD2 (6 bases). This CDR3 spans 15 amino acids. Germline lookup yields CDR1 SGHNT and CDR2 YYREEE (reference sequence). Trimming took 3 bases from V and 5 from J, leaving 17 bases between them. CDR3 coding DNA: TGTGCCAGCAGCTCAGACGAGGCAGGGAGGGAGACCCAGTACTTC. Translated, it gives CASSSDEAGRETQYF.

The V call is TRBV6-5, the J call TRBJ2-5; D not certain. Germline CDR1 and CDR2: MNHEY and SVGAGI. With 5 bases removed from V and 1 base from J, the gap between germline ends came to 11 bases. The CDR3 contains 14 residues. The CDR3: CASSQGLLQETQYF. As DNA, the CDR3 is TGTGCCAGCAGTCAAGGGCTACTCCAAGAGACCCAGTACTTC.

J is TRBJ2-3 and V is TRBV11-3; D remains unclear. The V end lost 1 base, the J end lost 0 bases, and 2 bases lay between the germline ends. The length of the CDR3 is 13 residues. CDR1 SGHNT and CDR2 YENEEA come from the germline V gene. In DNA, the CDR3 is TGTGCCAGCAGCTTAGCGAGCACAGATACGCAGTATTTT. As protein: CASSLASTDTQYF.

J is TRBJ1-1 and V is TRBV19; no definite D call. Germline CDR1 is LNHDA and CDR2 is SQIVND (reference sequence). This CDR3 is built from 18 residues. V was shortened by 5 bases and J by 1 base, with 23 bases between the two germline ends. CDR3 bases: TGTGCCAGTAGTCGTCTGCGGGTCGCCGGGTGGGGGAACACTGAAGCTTTCTTT. Protein: CASSRLRVAGWGNTEAFF. The complete variable domain, with remaining parts taken from reference TRBV19 and TRBJ1-1, reads DGGITQSPKYLFRKEGQNVTLSCEQNLNHDAMYWYRQDPGQGLRLIYYSQIVNDFQKGDIAEGYSVSREKKESFPLTVTSAQKNPTAFYLCASSRLRVAGWGNTEAFFGQGTRLTVV.

V gene TRBV29-1 combines with J gene TRBJ2-3; perhaps TRBD1 as D (6 bases). V shed 4 bases and J shed 0 bases, with 8 bases lying between them. Germline CDR1 reads SQVTM; CDR2 reads ANQGSEA. The CDR3 covers 13 residues. In DNA form, the CDR3 reads TGCAGCGTTGTCGGACAGAGCACAGATACGCAGTATTTT. As protein: CSVVGQSTDTQYF.

CDR3 in DNA: TGTGCCAGTAGTGTCCAGGGGGCGCGGGAAGCTTTCTTT. Translation gives CASSVQGAREAFF. V gene TRBV19 combines with J gene TRBJ1-1, with TRBD1 matching 8 bases. The length of the CDR3 is 13 residues. V lost 5 bases, J lost 8 bases, and 7 bases stayed unmatched. From germline, CDR1 is LNHDA and CDR2 SQIVND (reference sequence). The complete variable domain, with remaining parts taken from reference TRBV19 and TRBJ1-1, reads DGGITQSPKYLFRKEGQNVTLSCEQNLNHDAMYWYRQDPGQGLRLIYYSQIVNDFQKGDIAEGYSVSREKKESFPLTVTSAQKNPTAFYLCASSVQGAREAFFGQGTRLTVV.

The rearrangement links TRBV12-5 to TRBJ2-7, with D possibly being TRBD2 (5 bases). This CDR3 comprises 13 residues. The V end was cut by 6 bases, the J end by 7 bases, with 16 bases between. Germline loops: CDR1 LGHNT, CDR2 FRNRAP. This CDR3 is CASGGRTGGEQYF. CDR3 DNA sequence: TGTGCTAGTGGAGGACGGACTGGCGGGGAGCAGTACTTC.

The chain combines TRBV5-1 with TRBJ2-1, with 9 bases that match TRBD2. The CDR3 sequence is 14 residues long. V dropped 2 bases and J dropped 7; count of bases not matched to a gene: 4. From germline, CDR1 is SGHRS and CDR2 YFSETQ. CDR3: CASSFSGGGNEQFF. The CDR3 DNA follows: TGCGCCAGCAGCTTTAGCGGGGGAGGTAATGAGCAGTTCTTC.

The gene calls are TRBV27 and TRBJ1-2; possibly TRBD1 for D (5 bases). Germline values: CDR1 MNHEY, CDR2 SMNVEV (reference sequence). Deletions cut 3 bases from V and 8 bases from J, with 13 bases between. This CDR3 is 13 amino acids long. The CDR3 nucleotides read TGTGCCAGCAGTTTCGGGGGAGTGGGAGGCTACACCTTC. Translating it yields CASSFGGVGGYTF.

The chain employs TRBV7-9 and TRBJ1-6, with unresolved D. V gave up 1 base and J gave up 11 bases, with 18 bases separating them. Germline V gives CDR1 SEHNR, CDR2 FQNEAQ (reference sequence). There are 16 residues in the CDR3. CDR3 DNA sequence: TGTGCCAGCAGCTTAGTGTCAGGAGGTGCCCATCCACCCCTCCACTTT. It is translated as CASSLVSGGAHPPLHF.

This clone was seen a single time. The sample carries other DNA sequences with the same CDR3. The genes are TRBV5-4 and TRBJ2-3, with D unclear. Germline CDR1 SGHNT, CDR2 YYREEE (reference sequence). V was trimmed by 0 bases and J by 1 base, leaving 3 bases between them. This CDR3 is built from 13 residues. CDR3 nucleotide sequence: TGTGCCAGCAGCTTGGTGCGCACAGATACGCAGTATTTT. Protein sequence: CASSLVRTDTQYF.